This T cell receptor (beta chain) came from a study of T cell changes during pregnancy in multiple sclerosis. TCRdb's copy holds only in-frame clones and misses some; the assay was immunoSEQ multiplex PCR. In the table there are about 55,000 clones, about nine tenths of which are singletons. V lost 1 base to trimming and J lost 2 bases; unmatched junction nucleotides: 13. The germline V gene encodes CDR1 MGHRA and CDR2 YSYEKL. There are 18 residues in the CDR3. The chain employs TRBV4-1 and TRBJ2-7; TRBD1 matches at 8 bases. The sample in question was CD4+ T cells from peripheral blood mononuclear cells, obtained in the first trimester of pregnancy. This receptor was obtained from a female donor with multiple sclerosis, enrolled in a pregnancy study. The CDR3 loop reads CASSQVGISQGAAYEQYF. The CDR3 DNA sequence: TGCGCCAGCAGCCAAGTAGGCATATCGCAGGGGGCTGCCTACGAGCAGTACTTC.